The TCR beta chain described here comes from a study of blood T cell repertoires in COVID-19. Study at large: Spain, Italy and the United States supplied samples that represented acute and convalescent COVID-19.

In its sample, this clone was seen a few times. Seattle enrolled patients during active infection and tracked them longitudinally. This CDR3 spans 15 amino acids. CDR1 is LNHDA, CDR2 SQIVND, per germline (reference sequence). V lost 2 bases and J lost 1, with 11 bases in between. Study processing details: Amplification from reference gene primers served as the basis for estimated nucleated cell counts. Measured with immunoSEQ multiplex PCR; TCRdb has only the in-frame clones, and not every one. That table furnishes V, J and clone size, whereas the DNA furnished D and trimming. The repertoire holds 160,000 or so clones, 70% to 80% seen once, with 8.1% in the top ten.

Source material: peripheral blood. V is TRBV19 and J is TRBJ1-1; no reliable D call. This receptor was identified in a woman aged 55-69 years with COVID-19, enrolled during active disease. The DNA for the CDR3 is TGTGCCAGTAGTATAAGTGGCAGGCCGAACACTGAAGCTTTCTTT. Amino acids: CASSISGRPNTEAFF.